This T cell receptor beta chain was captured by sequencing in a study of radiation and T cells in renal cell carcinoma. Points from the study as a whole: Irradiated tumors had higher TCR clonality than control tumors.

Germline CDR1 and CDR2: SEHNR and FQNEAQ (reference sequence). Germline trimming cut 4 bases from V and 14 bases from J; bases unmatched to any gene: 8. The CDR3 has 12 residues. The treatment: treatment-naive control, cytoreductive nephrectomy. Control tumors came from treatment-naive patients without prior radiation. The method was immunoSEQ multiplex PCR; TCRdb's version includes in-frame clones alone and lacks a portion of them. The repertoire holds under 30,000 clones, 45% to 65% seen once, with approximately 21% in the top ten. Note on this clone: Antigen specificity is unknown.

This receptor was identified in a human donor with renal cell carcinoma. Sequencing was performed on tumor tissue, taken from a patient whose treatment was nephrectomy without radiotherapy. V is TRBV7-9 and J is TRBJ2-3; TRBD1 matches at 8 bases. CDR3 sequence (DNA): TGTGCCAGCAGCTCTCAGGGGGCCTCAGTGTATTTT. As protein: CASSSQGASVYF.